Listed here are 12 T cell receptor beta chains from one sample, sequenced in a study of beta chain features in type 1 diabetes. Every isolated RNA sample was fully reverse transcribed, so sequencing captured expressed TCRB transcripts. Profiled with immunoSEQ multiplex PCR; TCRdb holds only in-frame clones, not every one. The table shows hundreds of thousands of clones, with approximately 30% occurring only once. Sequencing used naive CD4+ T cells from blood. The receptors here all came from a man between 18 and 35 years old in good health.

This chain joins TRBV30 and TRBJ2-7, with unresolved D. V was cut by 0 bases and J by 1 base, with 10 bases left in between. In germline, CDR1 is GTSNPN, CDR2 SVGIG (reference sequence). The CDR3 extends over 14 amino acids. The CDR3 bases are TGTGCCTGGAGTGTAGGGCTGCATTCCTACGAGCAGTACTTC. Translation gives CAWSVGLHSYEQYF.

This clone was recorded a few times. The chain carries TRBV30 and TRBJ2-2; D is uncertain. The V end was cut by 0 bases, the J end by 0 bases, with 17 bases between. Germline V CDR1 and CDR2: GTSNPN, SVGIG (reference sequence). The CDR3 covers 18 residues. In DNA, the CDR3 is TGTGCCTGGAGTGTATGGGGAATAGTACGCGCGAACACCGGGGAGCTGTTTTTT. Encoded protein: CAWSVWGIVRANTGELFF.

The chain recombines TRBV30 with TRBJ2-1; TRBD2 agrees at 14 bases. CDR3 size: 17 residues. Germline assignment: CDR1 GTSNPN and CDR2 SVGIG (reference sequence). V lost 4 bases and J lost 4; bases outside the gene matches: 9. The CDR3 loop is CAWIRGTSGSTYNEQFF. Written as DNA, the CDR3 is TGTGCCTGGATCCGAGGGACTAGCGGGAGTACGTACAATGAGCAGTTCTTC.

The chain couples TRBV25-1 to TRBJ1-2; the match to TRBD1 covers 9 bases. The CDR3 is 13 residues long. The V gene's germline CDR1 is MGHDK and CDR2 SYGVNS. J gave up 4 bases and V 3 bases, and 0 bases lay outside the gene matches. In nucleotides, the CDR3 is TGTGCCAGCAGTGAGGGACAGGGCTATGGCTACACCTTC. Its protein product is CASSEGQGYGYTF.

In its sample, this clone was seen a few times. The chain recombines TRBV4-3 with TRBJ2-1; TRBD2 might be the D (7 bases). The CDR3 totals 15 residues. Looked up from germline, CDR1 is LGHNA and CDR2 is YSLEER. Trimming stripped 1 base from V and 13 bases from J, with 20 bases between. The CDR3 nucleotides are TGCGCCAGCAGCCAAGTTTCCCTCGGGGGCGGGAGACAGTTCTTC. Translated, it gives CASSQVSLGGGRQFF.

About this clone itself: Other DNA sequences in this specimen translate into the identical CDR3. The V call is TRBV30, the J call TRBJ1-5; D is ambiguous. The CDR3 runs to 13 residues. Trimming removed 0 bases from V and 1 base from J, with 4 bases in between. The V gene's germline CDR1 is GTSNPN and CDR2 SVGIG (reference sequence). CDR3 DNA sequence: TGTGCCTGGAGTGTAAACAGCAATCAGCCCCAGCATTTT. It translates to CAWSVNSNQPQHF.

In this sample, this clone turned up a few times. The chain couples TRBV29-1 to TRBJ2-2; D unresolved. CDR1 and CDR2 (germline): SQVTM, ANQGSEA. The CDR3 has 13 amino acids. The ends were cut back, 3 bases at V and 5 bases at J, with 10 bases in the middle. This CDR3 is CSVENPETGELFF. The CDR3 region has the DNA TGCAGCGTTGAGAATCCGGAAACCGGGGAGCTGTTTTTT.

The rearrangement joins TRBV9 to TRBJ2-7; 8 bases map to TRBD1. This CDR3 is 14 amino acids long. V dropped 6 bases and J dropped 5; count of bases not matched to a gene: 10. Per the germline V gene, CDR1 is SGDLS and CDR2 is YYNGEE. CDR3 DNA: TGTGCCAGCACCTCGACAGGGGCCGCGGACGAGCAGTACTTC. Translation: CASTSTGAADEQYF.

The CDR3 region is CATSRDRDGGQYF. CDR3 DNA: TGTGCCACCAGCAGAGACAGGGATGGTGGGCAGTATTTT. The chain recombines TRBV15 with TRBJ2-3; perhaps TRBD1 as D (5 bases). V shed 0 bases and J shed 11 bases, with 12 bases lying between them. The CDR3 loop spans 13 amino acids. Germline V gene sequence: CDR1 LNHNV, CDR2 YYDKDF (reference sequence).

This clone was detected once. J is TRBJ1-1 and V is TRBV7-2, with D possibly matching TRBD1 (5 bases). CDR1 and CDR2 from the germline V gene are SGHTA and FQGNSA. The CDR3 runs to 14 residues. Trimming took 7 bases from V and 5 from J, leaving 17 bases between them. CDR3 coding DNA: TGTGCCAGCACCCTTGGAGGGGCGCAGACTGAAGCTTTCTTT. Translating gives CASTLGGAQTEAFF.

Here the CDR3 reads CASSVGWLEEQFF. The DNA of the CDR3 is TGTGCCAGCAGCGTAGGTTGGCTAGAGGAGCAGTTCTTC. V and J are TRBV9 and TRBJ2-1; D remains ambiguous. Germline loops: CDR1 SGDLS, CDR2 YYNGEE. This CDR3 region has 13 residues. Trimming stripped 0 bases from V and 10 bases from J, with 11 bases between.

Only a few counts were recorded for this clone. The junction shows a germline mismatch at one end, possibly a read error. The rearrangement joins TRBV4-3 to TRBJ2-5; no reliable D call. This CDR3 has 13 residues. Germline CDR1 LGHNA, CDR2 YSLEER. In DNA, the CDR3 is TGCGCCAGCAGCCAAGATCTTGGGCAAACCCTGGACTTC. Protein sequence: CASSQDLGQTLDF.